A selection of T cell receptor beta chains follows, all from one sample in a study of blood T cells in healthy people across ages. TCRdb reanalysed the 5' RACE reads using MiXCR and keeps one entry per CDR3 protein. The sample records roughly 700,000 distinct CDR3 sequences, more than 40% being singletons. Sequencing input: blood. These receptors were taken from an older woman in good health. CDR3s include the opening cysteine and the closing phenylalanine or tryptophan. Fields, in order: clone size, J gene, D gene, V gene, CDR3 DNA, CDR3 protein. The D gene is left open where the match is weak. Not every row has a clone size; where given, it reads once, few, many or a size class.

clone size: few; J gene: TRBJ2-7; D gene: .; V gene: TRBV9; CDR3 DNA: TGTGCCAGCAGCGCCGGGACCCCTGGCTACGAGCAGTACTTC; CDR3 protein: CASSAGTPGYEQYF
clone size: .; J gene: TRBJ2-1; D gene: .; V gene: TRBV7-2; CDR3 DNA: TGTGCCAGCAGCCTTCAGGCCGGGGGAAGCTCCTACAATGAGCAGTTCTTC; CDR3 protein: CASSLQAGGSSYNEQFF
clone size: few; J gene: TRBJ1-5; D gene: .; V gene: TRBV7-9; CDR3 DNA: TGTGCCAGCAGCTTAACGGACAATCAGCCCCAGCATTTT; CDR3 protein: CASSLTDNQPQHF
clone size: .; J gene: TRBJ2-3; D gene: TRBD2; V gene: TRBV20-1; CDR3 DNA: TGCAGTGCTCCGGGACTAGCGGGGGGGTACACAGATACGCAGTATTTT; CDR3 protein: CSAPGLAGGYTDTQYF
clone size: .; J gene: TRBJ2-1; D gene: .; V gene: TRBV4-3; CDR3 DNA: TGCGCCAGCAGCCAAGACGCCGGCTCCTACAATGAGCAGTTCTTC; CDR3 protein: CASSQDAGSYNEQFF
clone size: .; J gene: TRBJ1-1; D gene: .; V gene: TRBV9; CDR3 DNA: TGTGCCAGCAGCGTGGGGGAAGGGAAGCCTTTCTTT; CDR3 protein: CASSVGEGKPFF
clone size: .; J gene: TRBJ1-1; D gene: TRBD1; V gene: TRBV20-1; CDR3 DNA: TGCAGTGCTAGAGTGAGGGGGCGAGAACGAGCTTTCTTT; CDR3 protein: CSARVRGRERAFF
clone size: .; J gene: TRBJ2-7; D gene: TRBD2; V gene: TRBV4-3; CDR3 DNA: TGCGCCAGCAGCCAGACTACGGGACTAGCGGGGAACCATCCCTCCTACGAGCAGTACTTC; CDR3 protein: CASSQTTGLAGNHPSYEQYF
clone size: once; J gene: TRBJ1-5; D gene: .; V gene: TRBV28; CDR3 DNA: TGTGCCAGCAGTTTACGCGGGTGGAGTATCAATCAGCCCCAGCATTTT; CDR3 protein: CASSLRGWSINQPQHF
clone size: .; J gene: TRBJ2-1; D gene: TRBD2; V gene: TRBV3-1; CDR3 DNA: TGTGCCAGCAGCCAAGAGCGAGGGACTAGCGGGATGAATGAGCAGTTCTTC; CDR3 protein: CASSQERGTSGMNEQFF
clone size: once; J gene: TRBJ1-5; D gene: .; V gene: TRBV6-2/TRBV6-3; CDR3 DNA: TGTGCCAGCAGTTTAATCAGCGCCAATCAGCCCCAGCATTTT; CDR3 protein: CASSLISANQPQHF
clone size: .; J gene: TRBJ2-7; D gene: TRBD2; V gene: TRBV28; CDR3 DNA: TGTGCCAGCAGTTCCCTGACTAGCGGGGGGGATAGGAATTTTAGAGCCTACGAGCAGTACTTC; CDR3 protein: CASSSLTSGGDRNFRAYEQYF
clone size: few; J gene: TRBJ2-7; D gene: .; V gene: TRBV3-1; CDR3 DNA: TGTGCCAGCAGTACTACAGGGATCGAGCAGTACTTC; CDR3 protein: CASSTTGIEQYF
clone size: once; J gene: TRBJ1-2; D gene: .; V gene: TRBV20-1; CDR3 DNA: TGCGGTGCTAGAGATAGGGGGGTGGACTATGGCTACACCTTC; CDR3 protein: CGARDRGVDYGYTF
clone size: few; J gene: TRBJ2-5; D gene: .; V gene: TRBV14; CDR3 DNA: TGTGCCAGCAGCACCCGACAGTGGGAGACCCAGTACTTC; CDR3 protein: CASSTRQWETQYF
clone size: few; J gene: TRBJ2-7; D gene: TRBD2; V gene: TRBV27; CDR3 DNA: TGTGCCAGCAGAAGTGAAGCGGGAGGCAGATTCGAGCAGTACTTC; CDR3 protein: CASRSEAGGRFEQYF
clone size: .; J gene: TRBJ2-7; D gene: .; V gene: TRBV4-2; CDR3 DNA: TGTGCTAGCAGCCCTAGGTATAGTTGGGTGGACGAGCAGTACTTC; CDR3 protein: CASSPRYSWVDEQYF
clone size: .; J gene: TRBJ1-1; D gene: TRBD1; V gene: TRBV28; CDR3 DNA: TGTGCCAGCAGTTCCGGGGGACAGGGGCGTCAAGCTTTCTTT; CDR3 protein: CASSSGGQGRQAFF
clone size: .; J gene: TRBJ2-7; D gene: .; V gene: TRBV19; CDR3 DNA: TGTGCCAGTAGTATATCCGGTGGGGGTGACGGGCAGTACTTC; CDR3 protein: CASSISGGGDGQYF
clone size: once; J gene: TRBJ1-5; D gene: .; V gene: TRBV3-1; CDR3 DNA: TGTGCCAGCAGCCATGGAGGACGGTCCCGGCCCCAGCATTTT; CDR3 protein: CASSHGGRSRPQHF
clone size: .; J gene: TRBJ1-5; D gene: TRBD1; V gene: TRBV7-2; CDR3 DNA: TGTGCCAGCAGCCCAGGACAGGGCCAGCCCCAGCATTTT; CDR3 protein: CASSPGQGQPQHF
clone size: .; J gene: TRBJ2-7; D gene: TRBD1; V gene: TRBV20-1; CDR3 DNA: TGCAGTGCGCCCCGACAGGGCTACGAGCAGTACTTC; CDR3 protein: CSAPRQGYEQYF
clone size: .; J gene: TRBJ2-4; D gene: .; V gene: TRBV27; CDR3 DNA: TGTGCCAGCAGTTACTCACTTGGAGACAATGAAAACATTCAGTACTTC; CDR3 protein: CASSYSLGDNENIQYF
clone size: .; J gene: TRBJ2-3; D gene: TRBD2; V gene: TRBV2; CDR3 DNA: TGTGCCAGCGGAAAGGCGGGAGGGTCGAGTACGCAGTATTTT; CDR3 protein: CASGKAGGSSTQYF
clone size: .; J gene: TRBJ2-7; D gene: TRBD1; V gene: TRBV28; CDR3 DNA: TGTGCCAGCAGGCCCCGATACCGGGACAGTGCCTACGAGCAGTACTTC; CDR3 protein: CASRPRYRDSAYEQYF
clone size: .; J gene: TRBJ2-2; D gene: .; V gene: TRBV4-3; CDR3 DNA: TGCGCCAGCAGCCAAGAACCGGGACAGAACACCGGGGAGCTGTTTTTT; CDR3 protein: CASSQEPGQNTGELFF
clone size: .; J gene: TRBJ2-1; D gene: TRBD1; V gene: TRBV29-1; CDR3 DNA: TGCAGCGTTGGTCAATCAGGGGGATTTGACAATGAGCAGTTCTTC; CDR3 protein: CSVGQSGGFDNEQFF
clone size: few; J gene: TRBJ2-5; D gene: TRBD1; V gene: TRBV3-1; CDR3 DNA: TGTGCCACCAAGACAGGGGAGTACCAAGAGACCCAGTACTTC; CDR3 protein: CATKTGEYQETQYF
clone size: many; J gene: TRBJ2-5; D gene: .; V gene: TRBV9; CDR3 DNA: TGTGCCAGCAGCGTAGATAGGGGGGGAGAGACCCAGTACTTC; CDR3 protein: CASSVDRGGETQYF
clone size: .; J gene: TRBJ2-5; D gene: .; V gene: TRBV4-2; CDR3 DNA: TGTGTCAGCAGCCAGGGACCTCAAGAGACCCAGTACTTC; CDR3 protein: CVSSQGPQETQYF
clone size: few; J gene: TRBJ2-7; D gene: .; V gene: TRBV2; CDR3 DNA: TGTGCCAGCAGGGAAGACAGTTACGAGCAGTACTTC; CDR3 protein: CASREDSYEQYF
clone size: .; J gene: TRBJ1-2; D gene: TRBD1; V gene: TRBV7-2; CDR3 DNA: TGTGCCAGCTGGCAGGGGGGGTTTTCCGACTATGGCTACACCTTC; CDR3 protein: CASWQGGFSDYGYTF
clone size: .; J gene: TRBJ2-7; D gene: .; V gene: TRBV10-3; CDR3 DNA: TGTGCCATCAGTGAGTCGGAGGGACCCCACGAGTACTTC; CDR3 protein: CAISESEGPHEYF
clone size: .; J gene: TRBJ2-3; D gene: TRBD2; V gene: TRBV5-1; CDR3 DNA: TGCGCCAGCAGAGTCGGTGCGGGAGAAGATACGCAGTATTTT; CDR3 protein: CASRVGAGEDTQYF
clone size: .; J gene: TRBJ1-5; D gene: TRBD1; V gene: TRBV6-2/TRBV6-3; CDR3 DNA: TGTGCCAGCAGTTATCACAGGGGGCGACTATTCGATATTAATCAGCCCCAGCATTTT; CDR3 protein: CASSYHRGRLFDINQPQHF
clone size: .; J gene: TRBJ1-4; D gene: .; V gene: TRBV7-2; CDR3 DNA: TGTGCCCGCAGCCCAGGACCGAATGAAAAACTGTTTTTT; CDR3 protein: CARSPGPNEKLFF
clone size: .; J gene: TRBJ1-2; D gene: .; V gene: TRBV29-1; CDR3 DNA: TGCAGCACCCACGTGTCAGTATATGGCTACACCTTC; CDR3 protein: CSTHVSVYGYTF
clone size: .; J gene: TRBJ2-1; D gene: TRBD2; V gene: TRBV2; CDR3 DNA: TGTGCCAGCGGGGCCGGGACTAGCGGGTCCCGGGGGCAGTTCTTC; CDR3 protein: CASGAGTSGSRGQFF
clone size: .; J gene: TRBJ1-4; D gene: TRBD1; V gene: TRBV28; CDR3 DNA: TGTGCCAGCAGTTACTCCGGGACAGCTAGCCCCCAACTGTTTTTT; CDR3 protein: CASSYSGTASPQLFF
clone size: .; J gene: TRBJ2-1; D gene: TRBD2; V gene: TRBV3-1; CDR3 DNA: TGTGCCAGCAGGCGGGGACTAGCGGGCGAGCAGTTCTTC; CDR3 protein: CASRRGLAGEQFF
clone size: .; J gene: TRBJ1-2; D gene: .; V gene: TRBV12-5; CDR3 DNA: TGTGCTAGTGGTTTGCAGGAGGGGGTTGGATATGGCTACACCTTC; CDR3 protein: CASGLQEGVGYGYTF
clone size: .; J gene: TRBJ2-5; D gene: TRBD1; V gene: TRBV20-1; CDR3 DNA: TGCAGTGCTAGAGATGGGCCTTTGTGGACAGGCGACGGGCATAGTCAGACCCAGTACTTC; CDR3 protein: CSARDGPLWTGDGHSQTQYF
clone size: many; J gene: TRBJ2-5; D gene: TRBD1; V gene: TRBV20-1; CDR3 DNA: TGCAGTGCTGAACCCAGCAACAGGGGGCTAGAGACCCAGTACTTC; CDR3 protein: CSAEPSNRGLETQYF
clone size: .; J gene: TRBJ2-7; D gene: TRBD2; V gene: TRBV6-1; CDR3 DNA: TGTGCCAGCAGTGCCGGGACTAGCGGGGAGGTCTCCTACGAGCAGTACTTC; CDR3 protein: CASSAGTSGEVSYEQYF
clone size: few; J gene: TRBJ2-1; D gene: TRBD2; V gene: TRBV5-4; CDR3 DNA: TGTGCCAGCAGCCTGGGACTAGCGGGATTAGACAATGAGCAGTTCTTC; CDR3 protein: CASSLGLAGLDNEQFF
clone size: .; J gene: TRBJ2-7; D gene: .; V gene: TRBV4-1; CDR3 DNA: TGCGCCAGCAGCTCCACCCTAGCGCGACCTTCCTACGAGCAGTACTTC; CDR3 protein: CASSSTLARPSYEQYF
clone size: .; J gene: TRBJ1-1; D gene: .; V gene: TRBV5-1; CDR3 DNA: TGCGCCAGCAGCTTGGCCAGAGGATTTGACACTGAAGCTTTCTTT; CDR3 protein: CASSLARGFDTEAFF
clone size: .; J gene: TRBJ2-3; D gene: .; V gene: TRBV6-5; CDR3 DNA: TGTGCCAGCAGTTATGTTCCCACAGATACGCAGTATTTT; CDR3 protein: CASSYVPTDTQYF